This entry lists 5 T cell receptor beta chains sequenced from one sample in a study of blood T cells in healthy people across ages. For the second PCR, which ran for 7 to 11 cycles, a sample-barcoded 5' primer and a J-beta primer mix were used. TCRdb re-derived calls from the 5' RACE reads in MiXCR, one entry per CDR3 protein. The sample lists 1.4 million to 1.5 million distinct CDR3 sequences, roughly 45% occurring once. The specimen sequenced was blood. The receptors were sampled from a woman aged 18-29 years in good health.

CDR3 residues: CASRGAGKNIQYF. As DNA, the CDR3 is TGTGCCAGCAGGGGGGCGGGGAAAAACATTCAGTACTTC. This chain connects TRBV12-3 or TRBV12-4 to TRBJ2-5; D is perhaps TRBD1 or TRBD2 (6 bases each). The J call may not be correct, given that the DNA end is closer to TRBJ2-4. This CDR3 is 13 amino acids long.

The chain uses TRBV6-1 and TRBJ2-7; maybe TRBD1 (8 bases). Germline V CDR1 and CDR2: MNHNS, SASEGT. The CDR3 covers 14 residues. The V gene lost 4 bases and the J gene lost 3 bases, with 13 bases spanning the gap. The CDR3 DNA reads TGTGCCAGCAGTGTACAGGGGGGGCTCTACGAGCAGTACTTC. Protein sequence: CASSVQGGLYEQYF.

This clonotype was counted only a few times. The chain carries TRBV7-9 and TRBJ2-7, with D possibly being TRBD1 or TRBD2 (5 bases each). Trimming shortened V by 1 base and J by 4 bases, and 17 bases separated the two germline ends. CDR1 and CDR2 from the germline V gene are SEHNR and FQNEAQ (reference sequence). There are 16 residues in the CDR3. The CDR3 sequence is CASSLGVWGNPYEQYF. The CDR3 DNA follows: TGTGCCAGCAGCTTAGGAGTCTGGGGGAATCCGTACGAGCAGTACTTC.

The chain couples TRBV12-3 or TRBV12-4 to TRBJ2-5; 10 nucleotides line up with TRBD2. The CDR3 length is 13 residues. The V segment lost 7 bases and the J segment 11 bases; nucleotides outside the gene matches: 10. CDR3 protein: CASTLAGVGEQYF. For the CDR3, the DNA is TGTGCCAGCACTCTAGCGGGAGTAGGGGAGCAGTACTTC.

CDR3 amino acids: CSAPKERGAYEQYF. Written as DNA, the CDR3 is TGCAGTGCTCCAAAGGAGCGGGGGGCCTACGAGCAGTACTTC. The J gene is TRBJ2-7, the V gene TRBV20-1; 9 bases map to TRBD2. The germline V gene has CDR1 DFQATT and CDR2 SNEGSKA (reference sequence). The V gene end was trimmed by 5 bases and the J gene end by 2 bases; junction bases not matched to a gene: 7. This CDR3 is built from 14 residues.